This T cell receptor beta chain was obtained from a study of shared clonotypes between healthy human individuals. Naivety among CD8 cells was defined by CD45RO negativity and positive CCR7 selection, thereby excluding terminally differentiated effector memory CD45RA+ cells. As processed by the authors: Filtering was not the same, since immunoSEQ gave junction-only sequences without quality scores. TCRdb's copy holds only in-frame clones and misses some; the assay was immunoSEQ multiplex PCR. For V, J and clone size, that table is used; D and trimming come from the DNA. The sample shows around 1.9 million clones, 85% to 95% of them seen only once. V gave up 0 bases and J gave up 5 bases; unmatched junction bases: 3. The CDR3 is 15 residues long. Germline CDR1 and CDR2: SGHDT and YYEEEE.

The TCR comes from a man between 18 and 29 years old in good health. Some clones in this sample may be carry-over from other donors' samples. Input material: naive CD8+ T cells from PBMCs. The chain joins TRBV5-6 to TRBJ1-4; 8 bases line up with TRBD1. The CDR3 spells CASSLGGQVNEKLFF. Written as DNA, the CDR3 is TGTGCCAGCAGCTTGGGGGGACAGGTGAATGAAAAACTGTTTTTT.